The following is a T cell receptor beta chain sequence with its context. This entry belongs to a study of CD8 T cells in ankylosing spondylitis. Germline V gene data show CDR1 as DFQATT and CDR2 as SNEGSKA (reference sequence). CDR3 length: 16 amino acids. V gave up 0 bases and J gave up 3 bases; unmatched junction bases: 8. The TCR beta libraries were generated through quantitative 5'-RACE incorporating molecular barcodes. MiXCR, applied by TCRdb to the 5' RACE reads, yields one record per CDR3 protein. The sample includes some 150,000 distinct CDR3 sequences, approximately 44% of them seen just once.

The clonotype originates from a male donor with ankylosing spondylitis. The rearrangement joins TRBV20-1 to TRBJ2-3, with 8 bases fitting TRBD2. Sequenced material: synovial fluid, either unsorted or a sorted T cell fraction (not recorded which). The CDR3 region is CSARDEKRGLTDTQYF. As DNA, the CDR3 is TGCAGTGCTAGAGATGAAAAGCGGGGGCTGACAGATACGCAGTATTTT.